This T cell receptor (beta chain) emerged from a study of blood T cell repertoires in COVID-19. Study overall: Some COVID-19 samples were acute and others convalescent; all came from the United States, Italy and Spain. T cells, B-cell-depleted T cells, or PBMCs provided the cDNA or gDNA that served as material.

In the source study's methods: Estimated nucleated cell counts came from reference gene primer amplification. The data were produced by immunoSEQ multiplex PCR, yet TCRdb's version contains in-frame clones alone and is incomplete. For V, J and clone size, that table is used; D and trimming come from the DNA. The repertoire consists of about 230,000 clones, with about nine tenths occurring once and the leading ten covering roughly 2.5%. This CDR3 is built from 14 residues. V lost 0 bases and J lost 6, with 11 bases in between. The V gene's germline CDR1 is SGDLS and CDR2 YYNGEE. The J gene is TRBJ2-3, the V gene TRBV9; a weak D match, TRBD2 (7 bases). The TCR was taken from a woman aged 55-69 years with acute or convalescent COVID-19. What was sequenced was peripheral blood. Here the CDR3 reads CASSVGGGPDTQYF. CDR3 bases: TGTGCCAGCAGCGTAGGCGGGGGCCCCGATACGCAGTATTTT.